Shown below are 25 T cell receptor beta chains from a single sample sequenced in a study of T cell responses to AZD1222 COVID-19 vaccine (dated by TCRdb to about 2021). The receptor library was made with the immunoSEQ multiplex PCR assay. TCRdb limited this immuneACCESS table to in-frame rearrangements with V and J called. A share of clones is missing; checked studies link under half to unresolved V genes, and the rest is unexplained. The sample table records some 160,000 clones; 85% to 95% of these occur just once. 0.7% to 0.9% of the sample goes to the ten largest clones. Reading the label with the study, this specimen's time point is: baseline before first vaccination. Sequencing was performed on peripheral blood, taken on day 0 of AZD1222 vaccination. The receptors were gathered from an adult in good health.

This clone was picked up one time. The V gene is TRBV7-2, the J gene TRBJ1-2; 8 bases are a match to TRBD1. Germline CDR1 reads SGHTA; CDR2 reads FQGNSA. The V gene end was trimmed by 5 bases and the J gene end by 6 bases; junction bases not matched to a gene: 5. The CDR3 totals 13 residues. This CDR3 is CASSPRTGNGYTF. The CDR3 nucleotides are TGTGCCAGCAGCCCTCGGACAGGGAATGGCTACACCTTC. Full variable domain (outside the CDR3, taken from reference TRBV7-2 and TRBJ1-2): GAGVSQSPSNKVTEKGKDVELRCDPISGHTALYWYRQSLGQGLEFLIYFQGNSAPDKSGLPSDRFSAERTGGSVSTLTIQRTQQEDSAVYLCASSPRTGNGYTFGSGTRLTVV.

CDR3 loop: CASSLAPRRQGTYEQYF. The CDR3 DNA sequence: TGCGCCAGCAGCTTGGCACCTCGGAGACAGGGAACCTACGAGCAGTACTTC. V usage is TRBV5-1 and J usage is TRBJ2-7; 7 bases match TRBD1. The CDR3 contains 17 residues. The V gene end was trimmed by 0 bases and the J gene end by 2 bases; junction bases not matched to a gene: 11. CDR1 is SGHRS, CDR2 YFSETQ, per germline.

This chain links TRBV6-5 with TRBJ2-2; D is unresolved. Germline V gene data show CDR1 as MNHEY and CDR2 as SVGAGI. Trimming shortened V by 2 bases and J by 3 bases, and 7 bases separated the two germline ends. The CDR3 has 14 residues. CDR3 bases: TGTGCCAGCAGTTACAGGACCTACACCGGGGAGCTGTTTTTT. It is translated as CASSYRTYTGELFF.

The chain combines TRBV2 with TRBJ1-4; no clear D gene. Trimming took off 6 bases at V and 8 bases at J, with 19 bases between the two ends. CDR1 SNHLY and CDR2 FYNNEI come from the germline V gene. This CDR3 has 15 amino acids. The CDR3 DNA reads TGTGCCAGCAGGCTCAACCGGGTCCGGACGGAAAAACTGTTTTTT. This translates into CASRLNRVRTEKLFF. The full variable domain, rest sourced from reference TRBV2 and TRBJ1-4, is EPEVTQTPSHQVTQMGQEVILRCVPISNHLYFYWYRQILGQKVEFLVSFYNNEISEKSEIFDDQFSVERPDGSNFTLKIRSTKLEDSAMYFCASRLNRVRTEKLFFGSGTQLSVL.

This clone has a single count. The V call is TRBV5-1, the J call TRBJ1-6, with 7 bases lining up with TRBD1. Trimming took 1 base from V and 5 from J; bases not matched to a gene: 3. CDR3 size: 15 residues. The germline CDR1 and CDR2 sequences are SGHRS and YFSETQ. CDR3 amino acids: CASSLTGTDNSPLHF. The CDR3 DNA reads as TGCGCCAGCAGCTTGACCGGGACAGATAATTCACCCCTCCACTTT.

This clone was picked up one time. The sample contains more than one DNA sequence encoding this CDR3. This chain uses TRBV18 with TRBJ2-1; D might be TRBD2 (5 bases). Germline CDR1 is KGHSH and CDR2 is LQKENI. Trimming removed 6 bases at V and 0 bases at J, with 15 bases between. The CDR3 spans 16 residues. CDR3 loop: CASSPRSGSSYNEQFF. The CDR3 DNA reads as TGTGCCAGCTCGCCCCGGAGCGGTAGCTCCTACAATGAGCAGTTCTTC.

The chain employs TRBV5-8 and TRBJ2-1, with 9 nucleotides matching TRBD1. Germline CDR1 reads SGHTS; CDR2 reads YDEGEE. CDR3 length equals 16 residues. Losses at the gene ends were 1 base for V and 3 bases for J; bases not matched to a gene: 5. CDR3 region: CASSLMLTGGYNEQFF. CDR3 bases: TGTGCCAGCAGCTTGATGCTGACAGGGGGCTACAATGAGCAGTTCTTC.

This chain uses TRBV7-8 with TRBJ1-3; D is possibly TRBD1 (5 bases). Trimming took 3 bases from V and 0 from J, leaving 9 bases between them. Germline V gene data show CDR1 as SGHVS and CDR2 as FQNEAQ. The CDR3 runs to 15 residues. The CDR3 nucleotides are TGTGCCAGCAGCTTGGGACTCCACTCTGGAAACACCATATATTTT. This codes for CASSLGLHSGNTIYF.

This chain joins TRBV7-2 and TRBJ1-6, with D uncertain. The germline V and J ends were trimmed by 3 bases and 7 bases, with 4 bases remaining between them. Germline lookup yields CDR1 SGHTA and CDR2 FQGNSA. The CDR3 consists of 12 residues. This CDR3 reads CASSFANSPLHF. The CDR3 DNA is TGTGCCAGCAGCTTCGCCAATTCACCCCTCCACTTT.

The count of this clone is one. V gene TRBV4-2 combines with J gene TRBJ2-3; 8 bases match TRBD2. From germline, CDR1 is LGHNA and CDR2 YNFKEQ. V shed 0 bases and J 0 bases; nucleotides not matched to a gene: 2. This CDR3 comprises 16 residues. The DNA of the CDR3 is TGTGCCAGCAGCCAAGAGAGCGGGGGTAGCACAGATACGCAGTATTTT. As protein: CASSQESGGSTDTQYF.

The gene calls are TRBV2 and TRBJ2-1; 8 bases fit TRBD1. Germline CDR1 SNHLY, CDR2 FYNNEI. The ends lost 1 base at V and 6 bases at J; junction bases unmatched: 2. The length of the CDR3 is 14 residues. The CDR3 DNA sequence: TGTGCCAGCAGTGAAGGGCAGGGGGCCAATGAGCAGTTCTTC. This codes for CASSEGQGANEQFF.

The chain uses TRBV20-1 and TRBJ1-6; unclear D gene. Germline CDR1 reads DFQATT; CDR2 reads SNEGSKA (reference sequence). Trimming removed 3 bases from V and 5 bases from J, with 14 bases in between. This CDR3 has 15 amino acids. This chain's CDR3 is CSASYHLGDNSPLHF. The CDR3 region has the DNA TGCAGTGCTAGTTACCACCTGGGTGATAATTCACCCCTCCACTTT.

V usage is TRBV28 and J usage is TRBJ1-5, with 8 bases aligning to TRBD1. The germline gives CDR1 MDHEN, CDR2 SYDVKM. This CDR3 spans 14 amino acids. V lost 7 bases to trimming and J lost 9 bases; unmatched junction nucleotides: 11. The CDR3 DNA reads as TGTGCCAGCATGGACAGGGAAGGCATTCCGCCCCAGCATTTT. It translates to CASMDREGIPPQHF. The whole variable domain, remainder taken from reference TRBV28 and TRBJ1-5, is DVKVTQSSRYLVKRTGEKVFLECVQDMDHENMFWYRQDPGLGLRLIYFSYDVKMKEKGDIPEGYSVSREKKERFSLILESASTNQTSMYLCASMDREGIPPQHFGDGTRLSIL.

V gene TRBV6-2 or TRBV6-3 combines with J gene TRBJ1-1, with TRBD1 as a possible D gene (5 bases). The CDR3 extends over 16 amino acids. The V and J ends lost 2 bases and 5 bases respectively, with 18 bases between them. The V gene's germline CDR1 is MNHEY and CDR2 SVGEGT. The DNA for the CDR3 is TGTGCCAGCAGTTACCACCGGACTCAGGGCCCGACTGAAGCTTTCTTT. This codes for CASSYHRTQGPTEAFF.

The rearrangement links TRBV11-2 to TRBJ1-4, with D perhaps TRBD1 (6 bases). The V end lost 7 bases, the J end lost 3 bases, and 12 bases lay between the germline ends. The CDR3 has 14 amino acids. Per the germline V gene, CDR1 is SGHAT and CDR2 is FQNNGV. CDR3 bases: TGTGCCAGCAATCACGGACAGCCTAATGAAAAACTGTTTTTT. Encoded protein: CASNHGQPNEKLFF.

The genes are TRBV28 and TRBJ2-7; no clear D. Per germline, CDR1 MDHEN and CDR2 SYDVKM. This CDR3 has 12 amino acids. Between the trimmed V and J ends, which lost 5 bases and 10 bases, there was a span of 15 bases. The chain's CDR3 is CASSRLQPIQYF. As DNA, the CDR3 is TGTGCCAGCAGTCGCCTCCAACCAATTCAGTACTTC. The whole variable domain, remainder taken from reference TRBV28 and TRBJ2-7, is DVKVTQSSRYLVKRTGEKVFLECVQDMDHENMFWYRQDPGLGLRLIYFSYDVKMKEKGDIPEGYSVSREKKERFSLILESASTNQTSMYLCASSRLQPIQYFGPGTRLTVT.

The rearrangement links TRBV5-1 to TRBJ1-2; D is perhaps TRBD1 (5 bases). Germline V gene sequence: CDR1 SGHRS, CDR2 YFSETQ. The V and J ends lost 0 bases and 9 bases respectively, with 18 bases between them. The CDR3 loop spans 15 amino acids. CDR3 DNA sequence: TGCGCCAGCAGCTTGGCCGAGCGGGGTCCGGACAGCTACACCTTC. This codes for CASSLAERGPDSYTF.

This chain uses TRBV2 with TRBJ1-2, with unresolved D. Germline V gene lookup returns CDR1 SNHLY and CDR2 FYNNEI. Trimming left V 3 bases short and J 0 bases short, with 8 bases between. This CDR3 has 14 residues. The CDR3 loop reads CASSEMGSNYGYTF. DNA of the CDR3: TGTGCCAGCAGTGAGATGGGGTCTAACTATGGCTACACCTTC.

The chain links TRBV20-1 to TRBJ1-4; perhaps TRBD1 as D (5 bases). Germline V gene sequence: CDR1 DFQATT, CDR2 SNEGSKA (reference sequence). This CDR3 comprises 14 residues. V was cut by 3 bases and J by 8 bases, with 16 bases left in between. CDR3 protein: CSASMDTRGEKLFF. The DNA for the CDR3 is TGCAGTGCTAGTATGGACACCCGGGGGGAAAAACTGTTTTTT.

The chain employs TRBV6-1 and TRBJ1-2; 8 bases are shared with TRBD1. CDR1 is MNHNS and CDR2 is SASEGT in the germline V gene. The junction had 1 base not matched to a gene; V was cut back by 2 bases and J by 5 bases. This CDR3 has 13 residues. The CDR3: CASSERQGYGYTF. Written as DNA, the CDR3 is TGTGCCAGCAGTGAACGACAGGGGTATGGCTACACCTTC.

The J gene is TRBJ1-4, the V gene TRBV5-1, with D perhaps matching TRBD1 (6 bases). V shed 5 bases and J shed 7 bases, with 15 bases lying between them. CDR3 length equals 14 residues. The germline V gene encodes CDR1 SGHRS and CDR2 YFSETQ. The CDR3 reads CASRPDTGSEKLFF. CDR3 in DNA: TGCGCCAGCAGACCCGATACAGGGTCTGAAAAACTGTTTTTT.

J is TRBJ1-2 and V is TRBV2, with a weak D call TRBD1 (5 bases). Trimming took off 6 bases at V and 9 bases at J, with 17 bases between the two ends. Germline V gene sequence: CDR1 SNHLY, CDR2 FYNNEI. The CDR3 extends over 13 amino acids. The CDR3 nucleotides read TGTGCCAGCAGCGAAAGGGTCAGGGTCCGCTACACCTTC. Its translation: CASSERVRVRYTF.

The chain links TRBV5-1 to TRBJ2-6; either TRBD1 or TRBD2 may fit D (5 bases each). This CDR3 is 16 amino acids long. Trimming left V 5 bases short and J 0 bases short, with 12 bases between. Looked up from germline, CDR1 is SGHRS and CDR2 is YFSETQ. The CDR3 spells CASSGGPSSGANVLTF. DNA of the CDR3: TGCGCCAGCAGTGGGGGACCGAGCTCTGGGGCCAACGTCCTGACTTTC.

This clone was counted a single time. The chain combines TRBV4-2 with TRBJ2-1, with 9 nucleotides matching TRBD2. V gave up 1 base and J gave up 13 bases; unmatched junction bases: 5. CDR3 length: 13 residues. Germline V gene sequence: CDR1 LGHNA, CDR2 YNFKEQ. For the CDR3, the DNA is TGTGCCAGCAGCCAAGGGAGTAGCGGGGGACAGTTCTTC. This encodes CASSQGSSGGQFF.

This clone showed up just a few times. The chain links TRBV5-6 to TRBJ2-3; D is perhaps TRBD1 (5 bases). V was pared by 0 bases and J by 2 bases, with 16 bases between. Germline V gene data show CDR1 as SGHDT and CDR2 as YYEEEE. The CDR3 covers 17 residues. CDR3 DNA: TGTGCCAGCAGCTTGGGTCAGGGAACCGCACTCACAGATACGCAGTATTTT. Protein sequence: CASSLGQGTALTDTQYF.